The present T cell receptor beta chain was sequenced within a study of T cell changes during pregnancy in multiple sclerosis. The germline gives CDR1 SGHVS, CDR2 FNYEAQ. The trim removed 5 bases at V and 3 bases at J, leaving 8 bases unmatched. The CDR3 runs to 15 residues. TCRdb keeps only in-frame clones here, not all; method: immunoSEQ multiplex PCR. The profile covers 15,000 to 20,000 clones, with roughly 88% appearing a single time and around 13% taken by the ten largest. Sequenced here: CD8+ T cells from peripheral blood mononuclear cells, sampled after pregnancy. The gene calls are TRBV7-6 and TRBJ2-7, with TRBD1 matching 9 bases. The source is a female donor in good health, enrolled as a control in a pregnancy study. The CDR3 spells CASSRARTGDYEQYF. The CDR3 region has the DNA TGTGCCAGCAGCCGAGCGCGGACAGGGGACTACGAGCAGTACTTC.